Each of the 17 T cell receptor beta chains below was sequenced from the same sample in a study of radiation and T cells in renal cell carcinoma. The method was immunoSEQ multiplex PCR; TCRdb's version includes in-frame clones alone and lacks a portion of them. The sample records approximately 94,000 clones, roughly four fifths being singletons. Noted time point: baseline pretreatment blood. Indicated treatment: 15 Gy SBRT to primary tumor, nephrectomy 4 weeks later. Specimen: blood, collected from a patient whose treatment included radiotherapy and nephrectomy. These receptor sequences come from a man aged 55 to 70 with renal cell carcinoma.

V is TRBV5-4 and J is TRBJ2-1; 12 bases line up with TRBD2. Germline trimming cut 4 bases from V and 0 bases from J; bases unmatched to any gene: 11. This CDR3 contains 19 residues. Germline assignment: CDR1 SGHNT and CDR2 YYREEE (reference sequence). The CDR3: CASSERTSGKPNSYNEQFF. The CDR3 nucleotides are TGTGCCAGCAGCGAGAGGACTAGCGGGAAGCCGAACTCCTACAATGAGCAGTTCTTC.

This sequence joins TRBV5-4 and TRBJ2-1; 7 positions agree with TRBD1. This CDR3 has 15 amino acids. V lost 4 bases and J lost 7; bases outside the gene matches: 11. Per the germline V gene, CDR1 is SGHNT and CDR2 is YYREEE (reference sequence). The CDR3 loop is CASSPYDRAWNEQFF. The CDR3 DNA follows: TGTGCCAGCAGCCCATATGACAGGGCCTGGAATGAGCAGTTCTTC.

The V gene is TRBV5-4, the J gene TRBJ2-7; the match to TRBD2 covers 10 bases. CDR1 SGHNT and CDR2 YYREEE come from the germline V gene (reference sequence). This CDR3 comprises 15 residues. After removal of 3 bases from V and 3 bases from J, the junction contained 6 bases not matched to a gene. For the CDR3, the DNA is TGTGCCAGCAGCTCCCGGACTAGCGGAATCTACGAGCAGTACTTC. Translating gives CASSSRTSGIYEQYF.

This sequence joins TRBV27 and TRBJ2-3; D is possibly TRBD1 or TRBD2 (5 bases each). V lost 3 bases and J lost 6, with 13 bases in between. The length of the CDR3 is 14 residues. CDR1 and CDR2 (germline): MNHEY, SMNVEV (reference sequence). CDR3 DNA: TGTGCCAGCAGTTTGGGGCCGAGGGTGGATACGCAGTATTTT. This sequence encodes CASSLGPRVDTQYF.

V is TRBV30 and J is TRBJ2-5; D is unclear. V dropped 0 bases and J dropped 5 bases, with 22 bases sitting between them. This CDR3 has 17 residues. From germline, CDR1 is GTSNPN and CDR2 SVGIG (reference sequence). The CDR3 region has the DNA TGTGCCTGGAGTGTACCGTCCGTGACGCCTACTATGGAGACCCAGTACTTC. This sequence encodes CAWSVPSVTPTMETQYF.

The rearrangement joins TRBV27 to TRBJ1-2; TRBD1 matches at 7 bases. CDR1 and CDR2 from the germline V gene are MNHEY and SMNVEV (reference sequence). V was clipped by 5 bases and J by 8 bases; unmatched bases: 8. CDR3 length: 13 residues. In DNA form, the CDR3 reads TGTGCCAGCAGTCCCCAGGGGGGGGGCGGCTACACCTTC. Protein sequence: CASSPQGGGGYTF.

J is TRBJ2-6 and V is TRBV2, with TRBD1 matching over 9 bases. CDR1 is SNHLY, CDR2 FYNNEI, per germline. The J segment lost 1 base and the V segment lost 6 bases, leaving 10 bases of the junction unmatched. The CDR3 extends over 18 amino acids. The CDR3 sequence is CASSHGQGSMSGANVLTF. For the CDR3, the DNA is TGTGCCAGCAGCCACGGACAGGGGAGTATGTCTGGGGCCAACGTCCTGACTTTC.

The chain employs TRBV2 and TRBJ2-1; D is uncertain. Per germline, CDR1 SNHLY and CDR2 FYNNEI. The CDR3 covers 13 residues. V gave up 2 bases and J gave up 5 bases, with 7 bases separating them. CDR3 nucleotide sequence: TGTGCCAGCAGTGAACGGCGAAACAATGAGCAGTTCTTC. Protein: CASSERRNNEQFF.

V usage is TRBV11-2 and J usage is TRBJ2-7; 10 bases line up with TRBD1. CDR1 is SGHAT and CDR2 is FQNNGV in the germline V gene. J gave up 3 bases and V 6 bases, and 11 bases lay outside the gene matches. The CDR3 extends over 16 amino acids. The CDR3 sequence: CASSSVDRGLIYEQYF. Written as DNA, the CDR3 is TGTGCCAGCAGTTCGGTCGACAGGGGGCTTATCTACGAGCAGTACTTC.

The genes are TRBV19 and TRBJ1-1; D is unclear. V was trimmed by 5 bases and J by 1 base, leaving 14 bases between them. This CDR3 comprises 15 residues. Germline values: CDR1 LNHDA, CDR2 SQIVND (reference sequence). Written as DNA, the CDR3 is TGTGCCAGTAGTCCCCCCCGGAGTAGGAACACTGAAGCTTTCTTT. This codes for CASSPPRSRNTEAFF. The full variable domain, in which reference TRBV19 and TRBJ1-1 provide the parts outside the CDR3, is DGGITQSPKYLFRKEGQNVTLSCEQNLNHDAMYWYRQDPGQGLRLIYYSQIVNDFQKGDIAEGYSVSREKKESFPLTVTSAQKNPTAFYLCASSPPRSRNTEAFFGQGTRLTVV.

The rearrangement joins TRBV5-5 to TRBJ2-3; D might be TRBD1 or TRBD2, each matching 5 bases. There are 15 residues in the CDR3. Trimming pared 0 bases from V and 3 bases from J, leaving 11 bases between. Germline CDR1 and CDR2: SGHKS and YYEKEE (reference sequence). The CDR3 DNA follows: TGTGCCAGCAGCTTGGGCGACAGACTAACAGATACGCAGTATTTT. This encodes CASSLGDRLTDTQYF.

In its sample, this clone was seen once. The V and J genes are TRBV7-8 and TRBJ2-3; D may be TRBD2 (7 bases). CDR1 is SGHVS, CDR2 FQNEAQ, per germline. Deletions cut 1 base from V and 3 bases from J, with 11 bases between. This CDR3 is built from 15 residues. In nucleotides, the CDR3 is TGTGCCAGCAGCTTAGGGGGGGGCTGGACAGATACGCAGTATTTT. Translation: CASSLGGGWTDTQYF.

The chain couples TRBV10-3 to TRBJ2-7, with D possibly being TRBD1 (6 bases). There are 14 residues in the CDR3. The V and J ends lost 2 bases and 7 bases respectively, with 15 bases between them. The V gene's germline CDR1 is ENHRY and CDR2 SYGVKD. CDR3 sequence: CAISEGRQAREQYF. The CDR3 DNA reads as TGTGCCATCAGTGAGGGGCGACAGGCGCGGGAGCAGTACTTC.

The chain employs TRBV7-7 and TRBJ2-2, with D unclear. V dropped 5 bases and J dropped 7 bases, with 14 bases sitting between them. Germline V gives CDR1 SSHAT, CDR2 FNYEAQ (reference sequence). The CDR3 has 14 amino acids. CDR3 bases: TGTGCCAGCAGCCCTTCAGTCTACATCGGGGAGCTGTTTTTT. The encoded protein is CASSPSVYIGELFF.

This clone showed up just once. The chain carries TRBV5-5 and TRBJ1-5; 9 bases fit TRBD1. CDR1 is SGHKS, CDR2 YYEKEE, per germline (reference sequence). The CDR3 totals 15 residues. V lost 2 bases and J lost 7; bases outside the gene matches: 7. The CDR3 DNA sequence: TGTGCCAGCAGCTTTTCGACAGGGGGGCGGCAGCCCCAGCATTTT. Translating it yields CASSFSTGGRQPQHF. The variable domain in full, with the rest retrieved from reference TRBV5-5 and TRBJ1-5, is DAGVTQSPTHLIKTRGQQVTLRCSPISGHKSVSWYQQVLGQGPQFIFQYYEKEERGRGNFPDRFSARQFPNYSSELNVNALLLGDSALYLCASSFSTGGRQPQHFGDGTRLSIL.

In DNA form, the CDR3 reads TGCGCCAGCAGAGGGGGGACTAGCTGGGTGGCGGACCAAGAGACCCAGTACTTC. It yields the protein CASRGGTSWVADQETQYF. The chain couples TRBV5-1 to TRBJ2-5; TRBD2 matches at 9 bases. Per the germline V gene, CDR1 is SGHRS and CDR2 is YFSETQ. V was pared by 5 bases and J by 0 bases, with 14 bases of the junction left unmatched. CDR3 length equals 18 residues.

The rearrangement uses TRBV25-1 and TRBJ2-3; 9 nucleotides match TRBD1. The CDR3 consists of 13 residues. In germline, CDR1 is MGHDK, CDR2 SYGVNS. Germline trimming cut 5 bases from V and 4 bases from J; bases unmatched to any gene: 1. CDR3 bases: TGTGCCAGCAGTCGACAGGGGGCAGATACGCAGTATTTT. Protein sequence: CASSRQGADTQYF. The full variable domain, in which reference TRBV25-1 and TRBJ2-3 provide the parts outside the CDR3, is EADIYQTPRYLVIGTGKKITLECSQTMGHDKMYWYQQDPGMELHLIHYSYGVNSTEKGDLSSESTVSRIRTEHFPLTLESARPSHTSQYLCASSRQGADTQYFGPGTRLTVL.